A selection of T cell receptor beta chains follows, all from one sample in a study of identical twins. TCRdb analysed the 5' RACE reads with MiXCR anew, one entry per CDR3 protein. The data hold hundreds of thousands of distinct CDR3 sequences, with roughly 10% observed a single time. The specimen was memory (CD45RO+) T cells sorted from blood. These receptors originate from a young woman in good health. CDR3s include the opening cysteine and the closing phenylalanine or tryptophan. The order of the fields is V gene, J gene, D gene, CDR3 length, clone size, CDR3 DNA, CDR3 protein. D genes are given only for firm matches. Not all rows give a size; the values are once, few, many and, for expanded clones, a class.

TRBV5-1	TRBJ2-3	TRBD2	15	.	TGCGCCAGCAGCTTGAGAACTAGCGGCACAGATACGCAGTATTTT	CASSLRTSGTDTQYF
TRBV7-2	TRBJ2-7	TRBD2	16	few	TGTGCCAGCAGCCGCGATCAACTAGCGGGATCTACGGAGCAGTACTTC	CASSRDQLAGSTEQYF
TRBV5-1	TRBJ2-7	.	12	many	TGCGCCAGCAGCTACAGGGATTACGAGCAGTACTTC	CASSYRDYEQYF
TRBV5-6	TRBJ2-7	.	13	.	TGTGCCAGCAGCTACGGGGTGGGGTACGAGCAGTACTTC	CASSYGVGYEQYF
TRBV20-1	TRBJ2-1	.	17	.	TGCAGTGCTAGACAACCATCCGGGACCGGCTCCTACAATGAGCAGTTCTTC	CSARQPSGTGSYNEQFF
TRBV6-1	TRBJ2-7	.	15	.	TGTGCCAGCACCAGGGACTCACAAACCTCCTACGAGCAGTACTTC	CASTRDSQTSYEQYF
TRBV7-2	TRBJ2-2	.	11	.	TGTGCCAGCAGCTTAGCTCGGGAGCTGTTTTTT	CASSLARELFF
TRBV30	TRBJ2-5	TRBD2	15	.	TGTGCCTGGAGTAGGGGCCTAGCGGGAATAGAGACCCAGTACTTC	CAWSRGLAGIETQYF
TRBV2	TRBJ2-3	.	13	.	TGTGCCAGCAGTCCGGTTAGCACAGATACGCAGTATTTT	CASSPVSTDTQYF
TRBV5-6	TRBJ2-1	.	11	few	TGTGCCAGCAGCTCATGGCCTGAGCAGTTCTTC	CASSSWPEQFF
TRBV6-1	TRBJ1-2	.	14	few	TGTGCCAGCAGCCTCAGGGACAAGGCGTGGGGCTACACCTTC	CASSLRDKAWGYTF
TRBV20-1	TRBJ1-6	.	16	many	TGCAGTGCTAGTGATGTCCAGGAGAAAGCTCAATCACCCCTCCACTTT	CSASDVQEKAQSPLHF
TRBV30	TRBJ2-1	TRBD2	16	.	TGTGCCTGGAGTGTCTATCGGACTAGCGGGAGTGTTGAGCAGTTCTTC	CAWSVYRTSGSVEQFF
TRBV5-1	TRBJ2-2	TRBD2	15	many	TGCGCCAGCCACCTAGCGGGGGCGAACACCGGGGAGCTGTTTTTT	CASHLAGANTGELFF
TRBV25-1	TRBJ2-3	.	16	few	TGTGCCAGCAGTGACGTCTCGGCAGGATTCACAGATACGCAGTATTTT	CASSDVSAGFTDTQYF
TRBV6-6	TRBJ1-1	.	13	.	TGTGCCAGCAACATCGTCAGGAACACTGAAGCTTTCTTT	CASNIVRNTEAFF